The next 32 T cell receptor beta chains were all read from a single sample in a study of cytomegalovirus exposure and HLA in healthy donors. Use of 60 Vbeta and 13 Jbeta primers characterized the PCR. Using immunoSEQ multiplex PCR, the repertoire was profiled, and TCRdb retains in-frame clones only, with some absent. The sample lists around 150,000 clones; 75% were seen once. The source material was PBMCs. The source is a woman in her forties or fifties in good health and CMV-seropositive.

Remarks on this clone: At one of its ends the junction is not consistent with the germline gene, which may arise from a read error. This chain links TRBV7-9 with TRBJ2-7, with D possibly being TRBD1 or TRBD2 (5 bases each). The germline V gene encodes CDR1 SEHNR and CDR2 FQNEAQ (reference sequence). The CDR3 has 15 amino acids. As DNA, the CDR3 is TGTTCCAGCAGCTTAGGGGCCGCGGAGGTATACGAGCAGTACTTC. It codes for CSSSLGAAEVYEQYF.

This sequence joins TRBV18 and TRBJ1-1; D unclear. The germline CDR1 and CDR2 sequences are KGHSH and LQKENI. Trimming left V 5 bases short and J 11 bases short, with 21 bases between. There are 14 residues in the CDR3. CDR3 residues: CASSSGGFGGTAFF. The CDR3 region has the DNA TGTGCCAGCTCATCAGGTGGGTTTGGTGGTACGGCTTTCTTT.

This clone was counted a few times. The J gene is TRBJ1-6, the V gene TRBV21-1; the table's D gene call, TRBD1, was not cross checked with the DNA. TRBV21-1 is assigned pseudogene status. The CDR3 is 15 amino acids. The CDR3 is CAVPPQGTPNSPLHF. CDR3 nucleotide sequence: TGTGCCGTCCCCCCCCAGGGAACTCCTAATTCACCCCTCCACTTT.

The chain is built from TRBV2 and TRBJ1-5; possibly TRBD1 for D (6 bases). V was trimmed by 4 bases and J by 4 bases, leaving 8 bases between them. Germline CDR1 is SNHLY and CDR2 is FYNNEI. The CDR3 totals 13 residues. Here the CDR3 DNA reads TGTGCCAGCAGTGCCCAGGGGAATCAGCCCCAGCATTTT. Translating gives CASSAQGNQPQHF.

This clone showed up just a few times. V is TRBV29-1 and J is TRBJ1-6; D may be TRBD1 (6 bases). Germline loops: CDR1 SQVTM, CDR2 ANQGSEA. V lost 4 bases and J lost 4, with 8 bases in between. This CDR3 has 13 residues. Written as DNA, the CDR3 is TGCAGCGTTGGGACAGATTATAATTCACCCCTCCACTTT. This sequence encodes CSVGTDYNSPLHF.

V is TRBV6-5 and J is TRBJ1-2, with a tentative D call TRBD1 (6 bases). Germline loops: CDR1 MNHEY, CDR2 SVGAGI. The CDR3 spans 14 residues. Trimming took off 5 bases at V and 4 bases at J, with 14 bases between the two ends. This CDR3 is CASSTGKRGYGYTF. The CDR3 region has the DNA TGTGCCAGCAGTACAGGGAAGAGAGGCTATGGCTACACCTTC.

The CDR3 sequence is CSGTPLSGVSYNEQFF. In DNA, the CDR3 is TGCAGCGGCACCCCCCTTAGCGGAGTATCCTACAATGAGCAGTTCTTC. V gene TRBV29-1 combines with J gene TRBJ2-1; D might be TRBD2 (6 bases). Germline CDR1 and CDR2: SQVTM and ANQGSEA. The CDR3 consists of 16 residues. Trimming took 7 bases from V and 1 from J, leaving 20 bases between them.

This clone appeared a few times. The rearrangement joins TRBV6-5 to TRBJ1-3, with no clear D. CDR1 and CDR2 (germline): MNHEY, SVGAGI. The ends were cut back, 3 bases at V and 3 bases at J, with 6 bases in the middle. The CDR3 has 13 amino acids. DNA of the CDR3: TGTGCCAGCAGTTATCGGGTTGGAAACACCATATATTTT. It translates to CASSYRVGNTIYF.

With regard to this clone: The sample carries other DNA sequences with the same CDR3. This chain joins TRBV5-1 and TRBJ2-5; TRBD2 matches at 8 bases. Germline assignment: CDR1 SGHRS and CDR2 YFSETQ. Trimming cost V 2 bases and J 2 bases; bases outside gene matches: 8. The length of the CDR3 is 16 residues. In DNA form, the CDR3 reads TGCGCCAGCAGCTTTTCGGGGGGGCCGGGTCAAGAGACCCAGTACTTC. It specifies CASSFSGGPGQETQYF.

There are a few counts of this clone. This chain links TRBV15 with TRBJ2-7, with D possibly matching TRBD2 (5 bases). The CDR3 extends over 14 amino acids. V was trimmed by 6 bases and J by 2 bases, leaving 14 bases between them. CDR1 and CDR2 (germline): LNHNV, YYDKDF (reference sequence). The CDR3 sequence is CATSIFAGTYEQYF. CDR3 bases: TGTGCCACCAGTATTTTTGCGGGTACCTACGAGCAGTACTTC.

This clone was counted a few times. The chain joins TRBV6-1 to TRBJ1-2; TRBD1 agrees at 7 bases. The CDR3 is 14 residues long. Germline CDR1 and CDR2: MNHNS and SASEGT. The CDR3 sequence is CAITGERANYGYTF. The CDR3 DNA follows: TGTGCGATTACAGGGGAACGGGCTAACTATGGCTACACCTTC.

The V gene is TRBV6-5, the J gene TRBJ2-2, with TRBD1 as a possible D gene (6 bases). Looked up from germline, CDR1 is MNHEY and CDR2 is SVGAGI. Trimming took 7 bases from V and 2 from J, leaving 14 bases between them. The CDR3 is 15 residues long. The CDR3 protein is CASTRGGANTGELFF. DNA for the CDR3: TGTGCCAGCACTAGAGGGGGAGCTAACACCGGGGAGCTGTTTTTT.

The CDR3 sequence: CASSLSVTGNYGYTF. The DNA of the CDR3 is TGTGCCAGCAGTTTATCGGTCACAGGCAACTATGGCTACACCTTC. The chain combines TRBV27 with TRBJ1-2; D perhaps matches TRBD1 (5 bases). The ends were cut back, 0 bases at V and 2 bases at J, with 10 bases in the middle. The CDR3 totals 15 residues. Looked up from germline, CDR1 is MNHEY and CDR2 is SMNVEV (reference sequence).

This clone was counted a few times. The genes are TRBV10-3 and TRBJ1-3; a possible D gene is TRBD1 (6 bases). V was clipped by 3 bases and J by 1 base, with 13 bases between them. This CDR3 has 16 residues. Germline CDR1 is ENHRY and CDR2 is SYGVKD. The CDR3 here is CAISDTRTASGNTIYF. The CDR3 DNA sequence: TGTGCCATCAGTGATACCCGGACAGCGTCTGGAAACACCATATATTTT.

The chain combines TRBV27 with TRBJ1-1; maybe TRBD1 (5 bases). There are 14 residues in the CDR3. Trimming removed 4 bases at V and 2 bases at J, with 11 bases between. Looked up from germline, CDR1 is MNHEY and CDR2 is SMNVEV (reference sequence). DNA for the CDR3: TGTGCCAGCAGTTCCGCAGGGTATAACACTGAAGCTTTCTTT. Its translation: CASSSAGYNTEAFF.

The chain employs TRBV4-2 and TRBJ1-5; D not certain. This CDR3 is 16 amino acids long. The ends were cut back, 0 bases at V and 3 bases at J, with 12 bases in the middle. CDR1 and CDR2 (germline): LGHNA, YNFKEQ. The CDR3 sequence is CASSQDSRRNNQPQHF. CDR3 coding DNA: TGTGCCAGCAGCCAAGATTCCAGGAGGAACAATCAGCCCCAGCATTTT.

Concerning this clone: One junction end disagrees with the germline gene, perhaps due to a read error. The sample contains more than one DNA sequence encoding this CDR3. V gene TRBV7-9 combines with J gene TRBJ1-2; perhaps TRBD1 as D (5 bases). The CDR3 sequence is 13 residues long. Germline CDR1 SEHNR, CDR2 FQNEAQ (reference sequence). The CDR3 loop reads CASSILGAYGYTF. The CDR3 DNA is TGTGCCAGCAGCATCCTAGGGGCCTATGGCTATACCTTC.

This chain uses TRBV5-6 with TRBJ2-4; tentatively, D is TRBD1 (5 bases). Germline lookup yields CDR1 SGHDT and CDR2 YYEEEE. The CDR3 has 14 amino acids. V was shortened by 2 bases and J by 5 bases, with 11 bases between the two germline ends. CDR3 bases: TGTGCCAGCAGCTTAGGGTCAGGGCAAAACATTCAGTACTTC. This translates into CASSLGSGQNIQYF. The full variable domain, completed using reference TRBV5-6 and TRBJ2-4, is DAGVTQSPTHLIKTRGQQVTLRCSPKSGHDTVSWYQQALGQGPQFIFQYYEEEERQRGNFPDRFSGHQFPNYSSELNVNALLLGDSALYLCASSLGSGQNIQYFGAGTRLSVL.

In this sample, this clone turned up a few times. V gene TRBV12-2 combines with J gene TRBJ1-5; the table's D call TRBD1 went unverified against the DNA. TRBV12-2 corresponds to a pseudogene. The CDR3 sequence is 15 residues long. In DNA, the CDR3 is TGTGCAAGTCGCCCTCGACAGTGGGGCAATCAGCCCCAGCATTTT. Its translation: CASRPRQWGNQPQHF.

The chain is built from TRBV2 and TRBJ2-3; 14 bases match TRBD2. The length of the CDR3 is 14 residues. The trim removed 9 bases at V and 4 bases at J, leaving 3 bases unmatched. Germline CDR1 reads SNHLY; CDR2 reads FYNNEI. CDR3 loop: CARGTSGGSDTQYF. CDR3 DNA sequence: TGTGCCAGAGGGACTAGCGGGGGTTCAGATACGCAGTATTTT.

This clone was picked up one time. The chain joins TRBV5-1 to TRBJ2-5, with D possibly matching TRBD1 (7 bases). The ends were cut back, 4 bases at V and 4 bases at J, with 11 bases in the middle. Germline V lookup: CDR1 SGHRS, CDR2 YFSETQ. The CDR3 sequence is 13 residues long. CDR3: CASSPQGGETQYF. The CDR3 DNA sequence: TGCGCCAGCAGCCCGCAGGGGGGAGAGACCCAGTACTTC.

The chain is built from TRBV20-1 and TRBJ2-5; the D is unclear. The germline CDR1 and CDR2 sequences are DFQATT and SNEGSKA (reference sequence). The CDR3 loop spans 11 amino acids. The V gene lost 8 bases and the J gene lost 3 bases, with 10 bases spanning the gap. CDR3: CSTGDKETQYF. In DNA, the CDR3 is TGCAGTACGGGTGATAAAGAGACCCAGTACTTC.

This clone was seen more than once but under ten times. The CDR3 region is CASSLVWAGDYNEQFF. The DNA of the CDR3 is TGCGCCAGCAGCTTGGTATGGGCGGGGGACTACAATGAGCAGTTCTTC. The chain is built from TRBV5-1 and TRBJ2-1; 7 bases match TRBD2. Germline CDR1 is SGHRS and CDR2 is YFSETQ. The CDR3 is 16 residues long. V shed 0 bases and J 3 bases; nucleotides not matched to a gene: 6.

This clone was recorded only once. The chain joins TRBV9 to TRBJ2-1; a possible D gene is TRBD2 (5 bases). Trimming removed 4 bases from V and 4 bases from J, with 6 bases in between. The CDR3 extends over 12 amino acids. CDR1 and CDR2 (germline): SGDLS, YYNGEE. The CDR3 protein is CASSPGYNEQFF. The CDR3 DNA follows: TGTGCCAGCAGCCCGGGATACAATGAGCAGTTCTTC.

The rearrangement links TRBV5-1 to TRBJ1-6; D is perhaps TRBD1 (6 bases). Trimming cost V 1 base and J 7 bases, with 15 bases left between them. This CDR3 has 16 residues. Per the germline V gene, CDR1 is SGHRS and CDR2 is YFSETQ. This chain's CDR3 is CASSLQGMNGNSPLHF. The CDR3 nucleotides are TGCGCCAGCAGCTTGCAGGGGATGAATGGGAATTCACCCCTCCACTTT.

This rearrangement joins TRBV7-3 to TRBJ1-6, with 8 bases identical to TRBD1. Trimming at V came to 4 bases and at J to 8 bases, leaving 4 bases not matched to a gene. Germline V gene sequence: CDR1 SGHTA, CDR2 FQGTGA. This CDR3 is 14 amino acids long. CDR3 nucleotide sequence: TGTGCCAGCAGCTCCCGGGACAGGCATTCACCCCTCCACTTT. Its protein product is CASSSRDRHSPLHF. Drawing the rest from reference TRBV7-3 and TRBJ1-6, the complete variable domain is GAGVSQTPSNKVTEKGKYVELRCDPISGHTALYWYRQSLGQGPEFLIYFQGTGAADDSGLPNDRFFAVRPEGSVSTLKIQRTERGDSAVYLCASSSRDRHSPLHFGNGTRLTVT.

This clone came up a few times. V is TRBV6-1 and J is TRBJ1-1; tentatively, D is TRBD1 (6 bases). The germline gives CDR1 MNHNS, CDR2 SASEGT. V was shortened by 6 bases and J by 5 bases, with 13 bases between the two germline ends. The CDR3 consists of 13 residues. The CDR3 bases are TGTGCCAGCAGGGTTAGGGGGGGGACTGAAGCTTTCTTT. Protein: CASRVRGGTEAFF.

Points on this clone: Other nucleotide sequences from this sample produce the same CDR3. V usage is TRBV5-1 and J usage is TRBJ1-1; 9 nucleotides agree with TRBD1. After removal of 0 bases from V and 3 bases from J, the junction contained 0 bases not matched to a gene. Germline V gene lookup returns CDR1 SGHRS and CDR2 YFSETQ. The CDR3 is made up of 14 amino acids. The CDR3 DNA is TGCGCCAGCAGCTTGGGGACAGGGGACACTGAAGCTTTCTTT. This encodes CASSLGTGDTEAFF. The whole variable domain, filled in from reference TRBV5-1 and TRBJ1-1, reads KAGVTQTPRYLIKTRGQQVTLSCSPISGHRSVSWYQQTPGQGLQFLFEYFSETQRNKGNFPGRFSGRQFSNSRSEMNVSTLELGDSALYLCASSLGTGDTEAFFGQGTRLTVV.

The CDR3 here is CASIEGTNYNEQFF. The CDR3 DNA sequence: TGTGCCAGCATAGAGGGGACTAACTACAATGAGCAGTTCTTC. The J gene is TRBJ2-1, the V gene TRBV6-6, with 7 bases that match TRBD2. The V segment lost 7 bases and the J segment 3 bases; nucleotides outside the gene matches: 6. The CDR3 length is 14 residues. CDR1 MNHNY and CDR2 SVGAGI come from the germline V gene (reference sequence).

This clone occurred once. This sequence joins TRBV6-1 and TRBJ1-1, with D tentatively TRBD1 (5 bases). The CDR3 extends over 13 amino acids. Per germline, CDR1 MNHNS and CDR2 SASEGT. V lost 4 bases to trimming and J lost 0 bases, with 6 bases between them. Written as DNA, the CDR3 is TGTGCCAGCAGTGTGGGGCTGAACACTGAAGCTTTCTTT. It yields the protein CASSVGLNTEAFF.

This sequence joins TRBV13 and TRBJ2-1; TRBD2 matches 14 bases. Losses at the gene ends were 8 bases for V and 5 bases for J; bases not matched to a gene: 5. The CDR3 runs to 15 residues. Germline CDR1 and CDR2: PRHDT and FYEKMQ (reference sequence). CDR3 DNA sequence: TGTGCCAGCCGGACTAGCGGGGGGCCTAACAATGAGCAGTTCTTC. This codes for CASRTSGGPNNEQFF.

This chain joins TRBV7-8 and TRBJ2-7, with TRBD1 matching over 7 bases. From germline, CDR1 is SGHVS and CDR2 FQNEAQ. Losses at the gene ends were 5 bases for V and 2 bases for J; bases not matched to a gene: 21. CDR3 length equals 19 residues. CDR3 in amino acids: CASSPAGTERGVGTYEQYF. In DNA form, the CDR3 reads TGTGCCAGCAGCCCGGCCGGGACAGAGAGAGGAGTAGGGACCTACGAGCAGTACTTC.